The present TCR beta chain was sequenced within a study of cytomegalovirus exposure and HLA in healthy donors. The CDR3 length is 16 residues. Trimming pared 0 bases from V and 8 bases from J, leaving 19 bases between. Germline V gives CDR1 SNHLY, CDR2 FYNNEI. Concerning this clone: The target antigen is unknown.

Study-level results: Later analysis suggested most CMV-associated TCR beta chains were HLA-restricted.

In the PCR, 60 Vbeta and 13 Jbeta primers were used. The protocol was immunoSEQ multiplex PCR, while the TCRdb copy is restricted to in-frame clones and leaves out a portion. The sample has about 140,000 clones; approximately 70% are singletons. The TCR comes from a woman in her fifties or sixties in good health and CMV-seronegative. Material: PBMCs. V usage is TRBV2 and J usage is TRBJ1-2; maybe TRBD1 (6 bases). DNA of the CDR3: TGTGCCAGCAGTGAAGCCGGGACACCCCAGGTTTCCGGCTACACCTTC. It yields the protein CASSEAGTPQVSGYTF.